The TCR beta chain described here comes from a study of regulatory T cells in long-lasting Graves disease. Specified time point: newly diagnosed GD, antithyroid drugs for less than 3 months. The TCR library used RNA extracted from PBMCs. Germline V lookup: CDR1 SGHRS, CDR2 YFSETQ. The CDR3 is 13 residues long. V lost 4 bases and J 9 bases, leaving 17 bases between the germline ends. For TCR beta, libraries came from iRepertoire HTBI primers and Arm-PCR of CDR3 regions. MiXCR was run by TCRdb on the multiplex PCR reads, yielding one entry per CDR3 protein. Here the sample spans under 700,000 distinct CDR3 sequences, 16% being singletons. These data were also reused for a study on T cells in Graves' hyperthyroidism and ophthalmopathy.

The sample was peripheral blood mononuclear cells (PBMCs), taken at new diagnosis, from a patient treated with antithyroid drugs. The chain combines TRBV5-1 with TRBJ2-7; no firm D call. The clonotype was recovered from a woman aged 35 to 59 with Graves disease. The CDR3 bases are TGCGCCAGCAGCACCCGGGTTGAGGACGCGCAGTACTTC. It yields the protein CASSTRVEDAQYF.